Listed here are 23 T cell receptor beta chains from one sample, sequenced in a study of beta chain features in type 1 diabetes. All of the isolated RNA was reverse transcribed, so expressed TCRB transcripts were sequenced. Profiling relied on immunoSEQ multiplex PCR, and the TCRdb table lists in-frame clones only, not all of them. The sample includes some 330,000 clones, 8% to 13% of them seen just once. The sequenced sample consisted of naive CD4+ T cells from blood. These TCRs come from a woman in her 30s in good health.

V usage is TRBV7-9 and J usage is TRBJ2-3; 9 bases are shared with TRBD1. CDR1 and CDR2 from the germline V gene are SEHNR and FQNEAQ (reference sequence). V trimming: 0 bases; J trimming: 3 bases; junction bases outside the gene matches: 1. CDR3 size: 15 residues. CDR3: CASSLAGQGTDTQYF. Written as DNA, the CDR3 is TGTGCCAGCAGCTTAGCGGGACAGGGTACAGATACGCAGTATTTT.

The genes are TRBV4-3 and TRBJ1-1, with 8 positions matching TRBD1. The CDR3 consists of 16 residues. Trimming removed 0 bases from V and 0 bases from J; junction bases left unmatched: 3. Germline V gene data show CDR1 as LGHNA and CDR2 as YSLEER. The CDR3 coding sequence is TGCGCCAGCAGCCAAGACAGGGGGCGGCTGAACACTGAAGCTTTCTTT. This encodes CASSQDRGRLNTEAFF.

The chain recombines TRBV28 with TRBJ1-2; a possible D gene is TRBD1 (5 bases). The germline CDR1 and CDR2 sequences are MDHEN and SYDVKM. This CDR3 region has 15 residues. Trimming shortened V by 3 bases and J by 6 bases, and 17 bases separated the two germline ends. This CDR3 is CASSLGRVRLDGYTF. The CDR3 DNA follows: TGTGCCAGCAGTTTGGGCAGGGTGAGGCTCGATGGCTACACCTTC.

The rearrangement links TRBV6-5 to TRBJ2-7; 8 bases are a match to TRBD2. Germline V gene data show CDR1 as MNHEY and CDR2 as SVGAGI. The CDR3 covers 15 residues. V shed 1 base and J 4 bases; nucleotides not matched to a gene: 6. The DNA of the CDR3 is TGTGCCAGCAGTTACTACGGCAGCGGGAGATACGAGCAGTACTTC. This sequence encodes CASSYYGSGRYEQYF.

This clone has just a few counts. The chain carries TRBV28 and TRBJ1-1; 7 nucleotides line up with TRBD1. Germline trimming cut 11 bases from V and 4 bases from J; bases unmatched to any gene: 10. The length of the CDR3 is 13 residues. Germline CDR1 and CDR2: MDHEN and SYDVKM. CDR3 DNA sequence: TGTGCCGGGAGGACAGGCTTCCTCACTGAAGCTTTCTTT. This sequence encodes CAGRTGFLTEAFF.

J is TRBJ1-2 and V is TRBV30; 8 bases are a match to TRBD1. CDR3 length: 14 residues. CDR1 is GTSNPN, CDR2 SVGIG, per germline (reference sequence). Germline trimming cut 2 bases from V and 8 bases from J; bases unmatched to any gene: 10. The CDR3 region has the DNA TGTGCCTGGAGTCTACAGACAGGGGTTGGCGGCTACACCTTC. Translation gives CAWSLQTGVGGYTF.

This clone was detected a few times. The chain links TRBV11-1 to TRBJ1-5; D unclear. The length of the CDR3 is 13 residues. CDR1 and CDR2 (germline): SGHAT, FQDESV (reference sequence). V was cut by 4 bases and J by 4 bases, with 8 bases left in between. The CDR3 spells CASSSEENQPQHF. For the CDR3, the DNA is TGTGCCAGCAGCTCAGAGGAGAATCAGCCCCAGCATTTT.

The sample holds a few counts of this clone. The CDR3 nucleotides are TGTGCCAGCAGCTTGAAACGCGGGACAGGGCAGTTCTTC. Translating it yields CASSLKRGTGQFF. The chain combines TRBV7-2 with TRBJ2-1; TRBD1 agrees at 8 bases. J gave up 12 bases and V 3 bases, and 7 bases lay outside the gene matches. CDR1 and CDR2 from the germline V gene are SGHTA and FQGNSA. CDR3 size: 13 residues. The whole variable domain, filled in from reference TRBV7-2 and TRBJ2-1, reads GAGVSQSPSNKVTEKGKDVELRCDPISGHTALYWYRQSLGQGLEFLIYFQGNSAPDKSGLPSDRFSAERTGGSVSTLTIQRTQQEDSAVYLCASSLKRGTGQFFGPGTRLTVL.

The rearrangement links TRBV27 to TRBJ1-2; TRBD1 aligns across 11 bases. The CDR3 spans 17 residues. After removal of 4 bases from V and 0 bases from J, the junction contained 7 bases not matched to a gene. CDR1 MNHEY and CDR2 SMNVEV come from the germline V gene (reference sequence). The CDR3 protein is CASSSSGTGGPNYGYTF. In DNA form, the CDR3 reads TGTGCCAGCAGTTCTTCCGGGACAGGGGGTCCTAACTATGGCTACACCTTC.

The table lists this clone with a few counts. V gene TRBV28 combines with J gene TRBJ1-2, with D perhaps matching TRBD1 (5 bases). There are 15 residues in the CDR3. V lost 2 bases, J lost 4 bases, and 14 bases lay in between. Germline V CDR1 and CDR2: MDHEN, SYDVKM. The CDR3: CASSLPFRDSYGYTF. DNA for the CDR3: TGTGCCAGCAGTTTACCTTTCAGGGACTCCTATGGCTACACCTTC.

The sample holds a few counts of this clone. The chain has TRBV6-5 and TRBJ2-5, with 8 bases matching TRBD1. V shed 2 bases and J 5 bases; nucleotides not matched to a gene: 7. Germline lookup yields CDR1 MNHEY and CDR2 SVGAGI. CDR3 length: 15 amino acids. The CDR3 sequence is CASSYPGQAPETQYF. CDR3 in DNA: TGTGCCAGCAGTTACCCGGGACAGGCCCCGGAGACCCAGTACTTC.

The V and J genes are TRBV10-2 and TRBJ2-7; 7 bases fit TRBD1. Germline V lookup: CDR1 WSHSY, CDR2 SAAADI. The V and J ends lost 6 bases and 0 bases, in that order; junction bases with no gene match: 5. The CDR3 sequence is 14 residues long. Here the CDR3 DNA reads TGCGCCAGCAGACCGGGACAGTCCTCCTACGAGCAGTACTTC. Encoded protein: CASRPGQSSYEQYF.

In its sample, this clone was seen a few times. The rearrangement links TRBV18 to TRBJ2-7; D may be TRBD1 (6 bases). The germline gives CDR1 KGHSH, CDR2 LQKENI. The V and J ends lost 5 bases and 2 bases respectively, with 7 bases between them. The CDR3 extends over 12 amino acids. CDR3: CASSGQTYEQYF. In DNA form, the CDR3 reads TGTGCCAGCTCAGGACAGACCTACGAGCAGTACTTC.

The chain has TRBV14 and TRBJ2-7; TRBD1 aligns across 10 bases. This CDR3 spans 15 amino acids. Trimming took 5 bases from V and 7 from J; bases not matched to a gene: 11. Per the germline V gene, CDR1 is SGHDN and CDR2 is FVKESK. CDR3 residues: CASSAPGTGAWEQYF. Written as DNA, the CDR3 is TGTGCCAGCAGCGCCCCCGGGACAGGGGCTTGGGAGCAGTACTTC.

The chain combines TRBV5-1 with TRBJ2-4; 7 nucleotides align to TRBD1. The CDR3 totals 15 residues. V shed 4 bases and J 8 bases; nucleotides not matched to a gene: 12. Per germline, CDR1 SGHRS and CDR2 YFSETQ. CDR3 residues: CASSTRQGPGDIQYF. CDR3 nucleotide sequence: TGCGCCAGCAGCACTAGACAGGGTCCAGGGGACATTCAGTACTTC.

This clone was counted only a few times. The chain is built from TRBV7-2 and TRBJ2-3, with TRBD2 matching over 13 bases. The germline V gene has CDR1 SGHTA and CDR2 FQGNSA. With 4 bases clipped from V and 4 bases from J, the junction kept 8 bases outside the gene matches. The CDR3 has 17 amino acids. For the CDR3, the DNA is TGTGCCAGCAGCTCACCAGGACTAGCGGGAGTTCCAGATACGCAGTATTTT. Amino acid sequence: CASSSPGLAGVPDTQYF.

In its sample, this clone was seen a few times. The chain has TRBV15 and TRBJ2-7, with D tentatively TRBD1 (5 bases). The CDR3 sequence is 14 residues long. The germline V gene has CDR1 LNHNV and CDR2 YYDKDF (reference sequence). Trimming shortened V by 1 base and J by 2 bases, and 9 bases separated the two germline ends. CDR3 sequence reads: CATSRGGDPYEQYF. DNA of the CDR3: TGTGCCACCAGCAGAGGGGGCGACCCCTACGAGCAGTACTTC.

This chain uses TRBV30 with TRBJ2-3, with TRBD1 identical over 12 bases. V shed 5 bases and J 7 bases; nucleotides not matched to a gene: 7. Germline V gives CDR1 GTSNPN, CDR2 SVGIG (reference sequence). The CDR3 is 14 residues long. The CDR3 region is CAWFRGQGAHTQYF. Here the CDR3 DNA reads TGTGCCTGGTTCAGGGGACAGGGGGCTCATACGCAGTATTTT.

The table lists this clone with a few counts. CDR3 amino acids: CAWSPGTSRTNEQFF. CDR3 DNA: TGTGCCTGGAGTCCCGGGACTAGTAGGACCAATGAGCAGTTCTTC. V and J are TRBV30 and TRBJ2-1; 8 bases align to TRBD2. This CDR3 has 15 residues. The V gene's germline CDR1 is GTSNPN and CDR2 SVGIG (reference sequence). The V and J ends lost 2 bases and 6 bases, in that order; junction bases with no gene match: 9.

A few counts support this clone. The chain combines TRBV27 with TRBJ2-1; a possible D gene is TRBD1 (6 bases). Trimming shortened V by 5 bases and J by 9 bases, and 14 bases separated the two germline ends. Germline values: CDR1 MNHEY, CDR2 SMNVEV (reference sequence). The CDR3 totals 13 residues. The CDR3 DNA reads as TGTGCCAGCAGTGTCAACAGGGAATCTGAGCAGTTCTTC. It is translated as CASSVNRESEQFF.

This clone has a handful of counts. The J gene is TRBJ1-5, the V gene TRBV11-2; no clear D. Germline assignment: CDR1 SGHAT and CDR2 FQNNGV. The CDR3 extends over 13 amino acids. The V gene lost 5 bases and the J gene lost 9 bases, with 14 bases spanning the gap. The chain's CDR3 is CASSPNEARPQHF. The CDR3, as DNA: TGTGCCAGCAGCCCGAATGAGGCGCGGCCCCAGCATTTT.

This clone was recorded a few times. Other DNA sequences of this sample code for an identical CDR3. J is TRBJ2-5 and V is TRBV28, with D possibly being TRBD2 (5 bases). The CDR3 loop spans 13 amino acids. The germline gives CDR1 MDHEN, CDR2 SYDVKM. V lost 5 bases and J 2 bases, leaving 9 bases between the germline ends. CDR3 sequence: CASSPSGQETQYF. CDR3 nucleotide sequence: TGTGCCAGCAGTCCCTCGGGGCAAGAGACCCAGTACTTC.

This clone was seen only a few times. V gene TRBV5-6 combines with J gene TRBJ2-1; D is undetermined. The length of the CDR3 is 16 residues. Trimming removed 2 bases from V and 0 bases from J, with 12 bases in between. Per germline, CDR1 SGHDT and CDR2 YYEEEE. The CDR3, as DNA: TGTGCCAGCAGCTTTGGGCTGAAGAGCTCCTACAATGAGCAGTTCTTC. Amino acid sequence: CASSFGLKSSYNEQFF.